This T cell receptor beta chain was captured in a study of cytomegalovirus exposure and HLA in healthy donors. The PCR made use of 60 Vbeta and 13 Jbeta primers. This table comes from immunoSEQ multiplex PCR, and its TCRdb copy is limited to in-frame clones, with some not included. Of about 180,000 clones listed, around 70% were seen once; the top ten hold about 2.7%. To note about this clone: What it recognizes is unknown.

Study outcomes and limitations: Most CMV-associated TCR beta chains appeared HLA-restricted in a later analysis.

The CDR3 loop spans 15 amino acids. With 4 bases clipped from V and 2 bases from J, the junction kept 7 bases outside the gene matches. The germline V gene has CDR1 SGHRS and CDR2 YFSETQ. The chain employs TRBV5-1 and TRBJ2-7; 9 bases are shared with TRBD2. The specimen was PBMCs. The sequence came from a male donor in good health and CMV-seronegative. The chain's CDR3 is CASSPPLAGAYEQYF. The CDR3 coding sequence is TGCGCCAGCAGCCCCCCACTAGCGGGCGCCTACGAGCAGTACTTC.